This TCR beta chain is drawn from a study of T cell changes during pregnancy in multiple sclerosis. The V gene's germline CDR1 is MNHEY and CDR2 SVGAGI. Trimming cost V 2 bases and J 2 bases, with 9 bases left between them. The CDR3 is 14 residues long. Generated by immunoSEQ multiplex PCR, the TCRdb table keeps only in-frame clones and is missing some. Of nearly 70,000 clones listed, under 95% are singletons. The source of this sequence is a female donor in good health, enrolled as a control in a pregnancy study. Sequences were derived from peripheral blood, sampled in the second trimester of pregnancy. The chain has TRBV6-5 and TRBJ1-2, with D maybe TRBD1 (6 bases). CDR3 coding DNA: TGTGCCAGCAGTTACGGGCAGGGGAACTATGGCTACACCTTC. Its protein product is CASSYGQGNYGYTF.